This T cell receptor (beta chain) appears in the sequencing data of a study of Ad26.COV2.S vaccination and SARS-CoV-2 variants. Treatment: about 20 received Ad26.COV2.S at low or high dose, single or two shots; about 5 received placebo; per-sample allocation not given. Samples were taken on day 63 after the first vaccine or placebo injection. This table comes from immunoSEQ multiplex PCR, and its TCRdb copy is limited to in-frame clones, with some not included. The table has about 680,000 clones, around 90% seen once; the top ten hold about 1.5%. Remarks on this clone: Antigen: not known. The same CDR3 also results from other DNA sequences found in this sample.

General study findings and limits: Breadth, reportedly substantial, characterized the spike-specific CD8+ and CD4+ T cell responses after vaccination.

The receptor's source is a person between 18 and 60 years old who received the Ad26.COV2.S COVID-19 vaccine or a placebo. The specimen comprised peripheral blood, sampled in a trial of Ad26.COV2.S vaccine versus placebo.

CDR3 coding DNA: TGTGCCAGCAGTGGACAGGTTGCCTACAATGAGCAGTTCTTC. It codes for CASSGQVAYNEQFF. V gene TRBV2 combines with J gene TRBJ2-1; weak D call: TRBD1 (6 bases). V lost 4 bases, J lost 2 bases, and 9 bases lay in between. The germline V gene has CDR1 SNHLY and CDR2 FYNNEI. The CDR3 covers 14 residues.